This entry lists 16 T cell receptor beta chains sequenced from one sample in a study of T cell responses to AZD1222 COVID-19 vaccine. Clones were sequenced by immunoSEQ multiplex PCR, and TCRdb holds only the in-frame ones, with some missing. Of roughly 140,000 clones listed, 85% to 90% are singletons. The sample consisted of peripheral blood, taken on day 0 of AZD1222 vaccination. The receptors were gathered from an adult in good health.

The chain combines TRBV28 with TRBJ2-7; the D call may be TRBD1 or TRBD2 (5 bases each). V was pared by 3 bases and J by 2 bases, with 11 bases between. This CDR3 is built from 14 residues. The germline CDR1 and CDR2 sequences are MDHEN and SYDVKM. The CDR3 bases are TGTGCCAGCAGTTTGATAGGGGAGACCTACGAGCAGTACTTC. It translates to CASSLIGETYEQYF.

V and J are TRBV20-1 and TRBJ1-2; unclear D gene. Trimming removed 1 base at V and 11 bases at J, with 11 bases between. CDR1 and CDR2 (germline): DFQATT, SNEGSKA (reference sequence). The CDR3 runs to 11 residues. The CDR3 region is CSARGLGGYTF. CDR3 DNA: TGCAGTGCTAGAGGTTTGGGAGGGTACACCTTC.

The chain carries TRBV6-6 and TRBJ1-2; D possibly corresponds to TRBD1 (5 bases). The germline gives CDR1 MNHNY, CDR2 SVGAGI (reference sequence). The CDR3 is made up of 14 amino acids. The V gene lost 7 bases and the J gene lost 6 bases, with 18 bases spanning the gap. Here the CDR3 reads CASTLTRTPDGYTF. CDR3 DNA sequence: TGTGCCAGCACTCTAACCCGGACACCAGATGGCTACACCTTC.

CDR3 region: CASSRTGFGTEAFF. The CDR3, as DNA: TGCGCCAGCAGCCGGACAGGGTTTGGCACTGAAGCTTTCTTT. J is TRBJ1-1 and V is TRBV4-3, with 8 bases aligning to TRBD1. CDR3 length: 14 residues. V lost 4 bases and J lost 4; bases outside the gene matches: 5. Germline CDR1 reads LGHNA; CDR2 reads YSLEER.

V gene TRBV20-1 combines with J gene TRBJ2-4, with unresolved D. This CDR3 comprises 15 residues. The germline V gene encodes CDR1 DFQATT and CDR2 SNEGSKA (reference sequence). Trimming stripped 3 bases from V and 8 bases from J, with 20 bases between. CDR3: CSASSPRQTGHIQYF. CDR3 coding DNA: TGCAGTGCTAGTAGCCCGCGGCAGACGGGTCACATTCAGTACTTC.

DNA for the CDR3: TGTGCCAGCAGAACGGGGGTATTGAACACTGAAGCTTTCTTT. Translating gives CASRTGVLNTEAFF. J is TRBJ1-1 and V is TRBV6-5, with a tentative D call TRBD1 (5 bases). CDR1 is MNHEY and CDR2 is SVGAGI in the germline V gene. The CDR3 runs 14 residues. With 6 bases removed from V and 0 bases from J, the gap between germline ends came to 11 bases.

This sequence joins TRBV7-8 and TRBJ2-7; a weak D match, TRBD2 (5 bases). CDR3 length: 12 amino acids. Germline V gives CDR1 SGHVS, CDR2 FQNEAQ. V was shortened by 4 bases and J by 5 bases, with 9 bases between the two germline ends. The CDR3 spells CASSWHGDEQYF. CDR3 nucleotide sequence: TGTGCCAGCAGCTGGCACGGGGACGAGCAGTACTTC. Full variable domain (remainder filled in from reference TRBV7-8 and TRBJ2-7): GAGVSQSPRYKVAKRGQDVALRCDPISGHVSLFWYQQALGQGPEFLTYFQNEAQLDKSGLPSDRFFAERPEGSVSTLKIQRTQQEDSAVYLCASSWHGDEQYFGPGTRLTVT.

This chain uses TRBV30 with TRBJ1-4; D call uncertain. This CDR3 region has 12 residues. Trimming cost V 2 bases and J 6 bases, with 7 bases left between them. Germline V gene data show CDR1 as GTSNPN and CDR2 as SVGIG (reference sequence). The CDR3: CAWSKQYEKLFF. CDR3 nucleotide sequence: TGTGCCTGGAGTAAACAGTATGAAAAACTGTTTTTT.

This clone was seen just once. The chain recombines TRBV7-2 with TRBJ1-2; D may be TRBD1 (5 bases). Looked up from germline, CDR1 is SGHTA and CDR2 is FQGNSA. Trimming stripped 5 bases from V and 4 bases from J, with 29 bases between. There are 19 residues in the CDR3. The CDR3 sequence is CASSLGGRAALSVTYGYTF. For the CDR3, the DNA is TGTGCCAGCAGCCTGGGGGGAAGGGCCGCCTTATCTGTCACCTATGGCTACACCTTC.

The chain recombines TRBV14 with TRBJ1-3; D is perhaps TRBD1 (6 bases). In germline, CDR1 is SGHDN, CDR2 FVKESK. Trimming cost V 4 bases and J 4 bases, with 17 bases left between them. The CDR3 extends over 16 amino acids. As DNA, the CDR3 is TGTGCCAGCAGCCCGATGACAGGCCTCGACGGAAACACCATATATTTT. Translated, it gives CASSPMTGLDGNTIYF.

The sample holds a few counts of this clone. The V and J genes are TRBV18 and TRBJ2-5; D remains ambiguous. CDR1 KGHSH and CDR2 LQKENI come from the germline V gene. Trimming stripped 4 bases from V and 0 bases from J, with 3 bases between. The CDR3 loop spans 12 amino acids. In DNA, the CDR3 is TGTGCCAGCTCACAGTACCAAGAGACCCAGTACTTC. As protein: CASSQYQETQYF.

As DNA, the CDR3 is TGCAGCGTTGAGGAGGGGGCGCTTGGCTACACCTTC. Its translation is CSVEEGALGYTF. The rearrangement links TRBV29-1 to TRBJ1-2, with 7 bases that match TRBD1. Losses at the gene ends were 3 bases for V and 7 bases for J; bases not matched to a gene: 5. This CDR3 contains 12 residues. CDR1 SQVTM and CDR2 ANQGSEA come from the germline V gene.

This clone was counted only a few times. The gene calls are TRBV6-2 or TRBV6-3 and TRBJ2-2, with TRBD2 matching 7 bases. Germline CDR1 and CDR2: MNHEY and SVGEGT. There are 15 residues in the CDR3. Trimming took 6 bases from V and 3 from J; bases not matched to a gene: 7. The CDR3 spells CASSPTAGDTGELFF. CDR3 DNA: TGTGCCAGCAGCCCCACGGCGGGGGACACCGGGGAGCTGTTTTTT.

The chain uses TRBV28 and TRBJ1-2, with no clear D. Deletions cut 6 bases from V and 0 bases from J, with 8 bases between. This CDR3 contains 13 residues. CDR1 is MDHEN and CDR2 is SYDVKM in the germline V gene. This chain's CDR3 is CASRPSTNYGYTF. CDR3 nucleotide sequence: TGTGCCAGCAGGCCATCAACTAACTATGGCTACACCTTC.

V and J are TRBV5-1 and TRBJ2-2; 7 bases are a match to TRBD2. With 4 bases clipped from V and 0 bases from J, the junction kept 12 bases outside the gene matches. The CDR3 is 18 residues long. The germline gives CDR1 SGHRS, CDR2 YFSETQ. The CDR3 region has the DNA TGCGCCAGCAGCGTGGGGTGGAGCGGGGTGACGAACACCGGGGAGCTGTTTTTT. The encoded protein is CASSVGWSGVTNTGELFF.

The CDR3 DNA reads as TGTGCCAGCCGTGACGGGCTCACCGGGGAGCTGTTTTTT. It is translated as CASRDGLTGELFF. V and J are TRBV14 and TRBJ2-2; D call uncertain. The V gene's germline CDR1 is SGHDN and CDR2 FVKESK. The CDR3 extends over 13 amino acids. Trimming removed 8 bases from V and 4 bases from J, with 11 bases in between.